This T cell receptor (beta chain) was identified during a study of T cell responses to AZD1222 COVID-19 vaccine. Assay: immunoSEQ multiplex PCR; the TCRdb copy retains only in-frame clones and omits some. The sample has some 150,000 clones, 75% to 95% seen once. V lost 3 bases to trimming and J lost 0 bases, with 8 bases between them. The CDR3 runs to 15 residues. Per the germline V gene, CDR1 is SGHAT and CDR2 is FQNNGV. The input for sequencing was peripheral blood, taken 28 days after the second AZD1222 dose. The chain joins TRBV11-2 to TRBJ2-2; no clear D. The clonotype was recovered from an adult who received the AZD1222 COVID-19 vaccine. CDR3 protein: CASSFFDANTGELFF. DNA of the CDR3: TGTGCCAGCAGCTTCTTCGACGCGAACACCGGGGAGCTGTTTTTT.